A single sample is the source of the 21 T cell receptor beta chains below, sequenced in a study of radiotherapy plus CTLA-4 blockade in lung cancer. Clones were read by immunoSEQ multiplex PCR, and TCRdb kept only the in-frame ones, dropping some. The sample has 45,000 or so clones, around 72% seen once; the top ten hold roughly 4%. The material was peripheral blood, obtained from a patient treated with radiotherapy plus ipilimumab. The receptors shown here come from a human donor with non-small cell lung cancer who had a complete response to radiotherapy plus ipilimumab.

This rearrangement joins TRBV19 to TRBJ2-7; D call uncertain. Germline V CDR1 and CDR2: LNHDA, SQIVND (reference sequence). This CDR3 contains 15 residues. V lost 5 bases to trimming and J lost 0 bases, with 14 bases between them. CDR3 in amino acids: CASSALAGGSYEQYF. The CDR3 DNA follows: TGTGCCAGTAGTGCCTTGGCCGGCGGCTCCTACGAGCAGTACTTC.

V usage is TRBV6-1 and J usage is TRBJ2-7; D might be TRBD1 (5 bases). CDR3 length: 13 amino acids. The V gene lost 7 bases and the J gene lost 3 bases, with 13 bases spanning the gap. Germline V gene data show CDR1 as MNHNS and CDR2 as SASEGT. DNA for the CDR3: TGTGCCAGCACGATTGACAGCTTCTACGAGCAGTACTTC. Amino acids: CASTIDSFYEQYF.

The V and J genes are TRBV7-9 and TRBJ2-3; D is undetermined. This CDR3 comprises 13 residues. Trimming left V 1 base short and J 9 bases short, with 11 bases between. Germline V gives CDR1 SEHNR, CDR2 FQNEAQ (reference sequence). The CDR3 loop reads CASSLDWSGTQYF. CDR3 in DNA: TGTGCCAGCAGCTTAGACTGGAGTGGGACGCAGTATTTT. The full variable domain, completed using reference TRBV7-9 and TRBJ2-3, is DTGVSQNPRHKITKRGQNVTFRCDPISEHNRLYWYRQTLGQGPEFLTYFQNEAQLEKSRLLSDRFSAERPKGSFSTLEIQRTEQGDSAMYLCASSLDWSGTQYFGPGTRLTVL.

By proportion, this clone is medium-sized (0.01 to 0.1%). The J gene is TRBJ1-3, the V gene TRBV28; D call uncertain. V lost 3 bases, J lost 5 bases, and 17 bases lay in between. The germline CDR1 and CDR2 sequences are MDHEN and SYDVKM. This CDR3 comprises 16 residues. This CDR3 reads CASSLVARAQRNTIYF. As DNA, the CDR3 is TGTGCCAGCAGTTTGGTCGCGCGGGCCCAACGAAACACCATATATTTT.

This clone was found once. This chain uses TRBV19 with TRBJ1-5; D not resolved. There are 15 residues in the CDR3. Per the germline V gene, CDR1 is LNHDA and CDR2 is SQIVND (reference sequence). Deletions cut 7 bases from V and 2 bases from J, with 15 bases between. The CDR3 region is CASTIGRAGNQPQHF. The CDR3 nucleotides are TGTGCCAGTACCATCGGGCGGGCGGGCAATCAGCCCCAGCATTTT.

The count of this clone is one. This chain uses TRBV27 with TRBJ2-1; D is perhaps TRBD1 (8 bases). Trimming took off 2 bases at V and 0 bases at J, with 14 bases between the two ends. The length of the CDR3 is 17 residues. Germline CDR1 and CDR2: MNHEY and SMNVEV (reference sequence). CDR3 sequence: CASSLRQGTTSYNEQFF. CDR3 DNA: TGTGCCAGCAGTTTAAGACAGGGGACTACCTCCTACAATGAGCAGTTCTTC.

This clone was counted once. The chain joins TRBV7-9 to TRBJ1-5; D is undetermined. Trimming left V 5 bases short and J 5 bases short, with 10 bases between. The CDR3 covers 13 residues. CDR1 is SEHNR, CDR2 FQNEAQ, per germline (reference sequence). The CDR3 DNA is TGTGCCAGCAGCCCAGACGGAGATCAGCCCCAGCATTTT. Its translation: CASSPDGDQPQHF.

This chain uses TRBV30 with TRBJ2-7; no clear D gene. Germline V CDR1 and CDR2: GTSNPN, SVGIG (reference sequence). This CDR3 comprises 15 residues. Trimming cost V 4 bases and J 0 bases, with 16 bases left between them. The CDR3, as DNA: TGTGCCTGGACTCGATATGGGCAGTACTCCTACGAGCAGTACTTC. Translating gives CAWTRYGQYSYEQYF.

The rearrangement joins TRBV2 to TRBJ1-6; 7 bases agree with TRBD1. The germline CDR1 and CDR2 sequences are SNHLY and FYNNEI. The CDR3 has 16 amino acids. The junction had 4 bases not matched to a gene; V was cut back by 5 bases and J by 0 bases. In DNA, the CDR3 is TGTGCCAGCAGTTGGACAGGCTTCTCCTATAATTCACCCCTCCACTTT. This sequence encodes CASSWTGFSYNSPLHF.

This chain connects TRBV6-1 to TRBJ2-3; D ambiguous. The CDR3 consists of 14 residues. CDR1 and CDR2 from the germline V gene are MNHNS and SASEGT. Trimming removed 7 bases from V and 1 base from J, with 12 bases in between. CDR3: CASTRTLRTDTQYF. The CDR3 DNA reads as TGTGCCAGCACCCGAACCCTACGCACAGATACGCAGTATTTT.

This clone was detected once. The V and J genes are TRBV18 and TRBJ1-5; unclear D gene. Germline CDR1 KGHSH, CDR2 LQKENI. This CDR3 is built from 13 residues. V was pared by 4 bases and J by 4 bases, with 8 bases between. The CDR3 region is CASSRAENQPQHF. CDR3 nucleotides: TGTGCCAGCTCACGGGCAGAAAATCAGCCCCAGCATTTT.

This clone occurred a few times. The chain joins TRBV19 to TRBJ2-7; 8 nucleotides match TRBD1. This CDR3 region has 16 residues. V gave up 4 bases and J gave up 0 bases; unmatched junction bases: 8. CDR1 is LNHDA, CDR2 SQIVND, per germline (reference sequence). CDR3 DNA: TGTGCCAGTAGTAGGGGGACAGGATCGGTCTCCTACGAGCAGTACTTC. The encoded protein is CASSRGTGSVSYEQYF.

This chain connects TRBV28 to TRBJ2-7, with TRBD2 identical over 11 bases. The V and J ends lost 6 bases and 7 bases, in that order; junction bases with no gene match: 8. CDR1 is MDHEN, CDR2 SYDVKM, per germline. CDR3 length: 14 residues. The CDR3 here is CASSRTGLADEQYF. The CDR3, as DNA: TGTGCCAGCAGCCGTACGGGACTAGCGGATGAGCAGTACTTC.

V and J are TRBV27 and TRBJ2-7, with TRBD2 matching 13 bases. The CDR3 spans 19 residues. The V and J ends lost 6 bases and 1 base, in that order; junction bases with no gene match: 15. Looked up from germline, CDR1 is MNHEY and CDR2 is SMNVEV (reference sequence). The CDR3 coding sequence is TGTGCCAGCAGCAGGATCTCCGGGACTAGCGGGGTCAGGTCCTACGAGCAGTACTTC. It encodes CASSRISGTSGVRSYEQYF.

As for this clone: The sample has other DNA sequences that encode this CDR3 too. V is TRBV6-5 and J is TRBJ1-2; D not certain. V was clipped by 5 bases and J by 4 bases, with 11 bases between them. CDR3 length: 13 residues. In germline, CDR1 is MNHEY, CDR2 SVGAGI. CDR3 sequence: CASSPTGTYGYTF. The CDR3 DNA reads as TGTGCCAGCAGTCCCACGGGTACCTATGGCTACACCTTC.

This chain joins TRBV9 and TRBJ2-1; 13 nucleotides align to TRBD2. The CDR3 contains 15 residues. Germline values: CDR1 SGDLS, CDR2 YYNGEE. Trimming removed 5 bases from V and 8 bases from J; junction bases left unmatched: 7. CDR3 nucleotide sequence: TGTGCCAGCAGTGAGGGACTAGCGGGAATCGATGAGCAGTTCTTC. Its translation is CASSEGLAGIDEQFF.

The chain uses TRBV6-1 and TRBJ1-5; 7 bases map to TRBD1. CDR1 is MNHNS, CDR2 SASEGT, per germline. The CDR3 extends over 15 amino acids. The junction had 13 bases not matched to a gene; V was cut back by 7 bases and J by 7 bases. Here the CDR3 reads CASTRTGGTAQPQHF. CDR3 nucleotides: TGTGCCAGCACCCGAACGGGGGGGACAGCGCAGCCCCAGCATTTT.

The chain is built from TRBV2 and TRBJ1-5; perhaps TRBD1 as D (6 bases). Germline loops: CDR1 SNHLY, CDR2 FYNNEI. The CDR3 has 14 residues. V lost 4 bases and J lost 2, with 9 bases in between. The CDR3 bases are TGTGCCAGCAGTGGATCAGGGGGCAATCAGCCCCAGCATTTT. This codes for CASSGSGGNQPQHF.

This clone was counted only a few times. V usage is TRBV6-7 and J usage is TRBJ2-2; D is perhaps TRBD1 (7 bases). TRBV6-7 is annotated as an ORF whose role is uncertain. The CDR3 is 15 residues long. Trimming left V 6 bases short and J 7 bases short, with 18 bases between. This chain's CDR3 is CASRHGRGGCGELFF. The CDR3 region has the DNA TGTGCCAGCAGACACGGGAGAGGGGGCTGCGGGGAGCTGTTTTTT.

The chain carries TRBV2 and TRBJ2-1, with 7 bases that match TRBD1. Germline lookup yields CDR1 SNHLY and CDR2 FYNNEI. Trimming cost V 8 bases and J 8 bases; bases outside gene matches: 12. CDR3 length: 14 residues. The CDR3 region has the DNA TGTGCCAGCGCAAAGCTTCAGGGGGTCCATGAGCAGTTCTTC. Translated, it gives CASAKLQGVHEQFF. Based on the CDR3 plus reference TRBV2 and TRBJ2-1, the full variable domain is EPEVTQTPSHQVTQMGQEVILRCVPISNHLYFYWYRQILGQKVEFLVSFYNNEISEKSEIFDDQFSVERPDGSNFTLKIRSTKLEDSAMYFCASAKLQGVHEQFFGPGTRLTVL.

The sample holds a few counts of this clone. The genes are TRBV18 and TRBJ1-1, with D perhaps matching TRBD1 (6 bases). Trimming left V 5 bases short and J 11 bases short, with 15 bases between. Germline V gene lookup returns CDR1 KGHSH and CDR2 LQKENI. This CDR3 has 12 amino acids. Written as DNA, the CDR3 is TGTGCCAGCTCAATGGACAGATCTGGTGCTTTCTTT. As protein: CASSMDRSGAFF.